Each of the 20 T cell receptor beta chains below was sequenced from the same sample in a study of OX40 agonist ivuxolimab in advanced cancers. This table comes from immunoSEQ multiplex PCR, and its TCRdb copy is limited to in-frame clones, with some not included. The sample includes tens of thousands of clones, about 94% of them seen just once. The specimen was CD4+ or CD8+ T cells sorted from blood, collected in a trial of the OX40 agonist ivuxolimab. These TCRs come from an adult with an advanced solid tumor such as melanoma, head and neck, liver or kidney cancer.

This clone was counted once. V is TRBV5-8 and J is TRBJ2-2, with 8 nucleotides matching TRBD1. Germline loops: CDR1 SGHTS, CDR2 YDEGEE. The V gene end was trimmed by 3 bases and the J gene end by 3 bases; junction bases not matched to a gene: 13. The CDR3 is made up of 18 amino acids. CDR3 DNA: TGTGCCAGCAGCTGGACAGGGTGGCGATTAGGTTACACCGGGGAGCTGTTTTTT. Its protein product is CASSWTGWRLGYTGELFF.

V gene TRBV18 combines with J gene TRBJ2-2, with 8 bases fitting TRBD2. The CDR3 has 15 residues. J was trimmed by 3 bases and V by 2 bases; bases with no gene match: 2. In germline, CDR1 is KGHSH, CDR2 LQKENI. The CDR3 spells CASSPFGGDTGELFF. The CDR3 DNA is TGTGCCAGCTCACCATTCGGGGGGGACACCGGGGAGCTGTTTTTT. Based on the CDR3 plus reference TRBV18 and TRBJ2-2, the full variable domain is NAGVMQNPRHLVRRRGQEARLRCSPMKGHSHVYWYRQLPEEGLKFMVYLQKENIIDESGMPKERFSAEFPKEGPSILRIQQVVRGDSAAYFCASSPFGGDTGELFFGEGSRLTVL.

This chain joins TRBV4-1 and TRBJ1-5; 7 nucleotides align to TRBD1. CDR1 and CDR2 from the germline V gene are MGHRA and YSYEKL. V gave up 1 base and J gave up 6 bases; unmatched junction bases: 9. The CDR3 totals 16 residues. The DNA of the CDR3 is TGCGCCAGCAGCCAAGCAGGGGGGAACTTGGTTCAGCCCCAGCATTTT. The encoded protein is CASSQAGGNLVQPQHF.

The chain links TRBV29-1 to TRBJ2-7, with TRBD1 matching over 7 bases. This CDR3 is built from 11 residues. Trimming removed 6 bases from V and 6 bases from J; junction bases left unmatched: 5. Germline CDR1 is SQVTM and CDR2 is ANQGSEA. The CDR3 spells CSVHTGVEQYF. CDR3 nucleotide sequence: TGCAGCGTCCATACAGGGGTCGAGCAGTACTTC.

V is TRBV5-4 and J is TRBJ2-1; 7 nucleotides agree with TRBD2. Trimming removed 4 bases from V and 3 bases from J; junction bases left unmatched: 7. Germline CDR1 and CDR2: SGHNT and YYREEE (reference sequence). This CDR3 comprises 15 residues. The CDR3 region has the DNA TGTGCCAGCAGCCCTCAGGGAGGGAGCTACAATGAGCAGTTCTTC. Amino acid sequence: CASSPQGGSYNEQFF.

This clone was recorded once. A junction boundary mismatches the germline segment, possibly from a read error. The genes are TRBV7-7 and TRBJ2-2; 7 bases fit TRBD1. Germline V CDR1 and CDR2: SSHAT, FNYEAQ (reference sequence). This CDR3 is built from 14 residues. The CDR3 reads CASSLGGPTGELFF. CDR3 coding DNA: TGTGCTAGCAGCTTAGGGGGCCCAACCGGGGAGCTGTTTTTT.

The V gene is TRBV4-3, the J gene TRBJ1-1; TRBD1 might be the D (5 bases). Between the trimmed V and J ends, which lost 1 base and 4 bases, there was a span of 13 bases. This CDR3 is 15 amino acids long. In germline, CDR1 is LGHNA, CDR2 YSLEER. As DNA, the CDR3 is TGCGCCAGCAGCCAAGTTTCTTCAGGGAGCACTGAAGCTTTCTTT. It encodes CASSQVSSGSTEAFF.

V usage is TRBV1 and J usage is TRBJ1-2; TRBD1 was called by the table and not checked on the DNA. TRBV1 counts as a pseudogene. CDR3 size: 19 residues. CDR3 bases: TGCACCAGCAGCCAAGAGGACAGGCGACGTGGGGATTGGGTTTATGGCTACACCTTC. Amino acid sequence: CTSSQEDRRRGDWVYGYTF.

As to this clone: Compared with germline, one end of the junction differs, possibly owing to a read error. The J gene is TRBJ2-2, the V gene TRBV2; 8 bases agree with TRBD1. Germline lookup yields CDR1 SNHLY and CDR2 FYNNEI. The CDR3 is 16 amino acids. The CDR3 DNA is TGTGCCAGCAGTAAAAATCAGGGGGCGAAGACCGGGGAGCTGTTTTTT. This codes for CASSKNQGAKTGELFF.

This sequence joins TRBV5-6 and TRBJ1-1; D might be TRBD1 (5 bases). Trimming left V 7 bases short and J 1 base short, with 20 bases between. From germline, CDR1 is SGHDT and CDR2 YYEEEE. The CDR3 is made up of 16 amino acids. The CDR3 protein is CASGLEGYGGNTEAFF. CDR3 sequence (DNA): TGTGCCAGCGGCCTCGAGGGCTATGGGGGGAACACTGAAGCTTTCTTT.

V is TRBV4-1 and J is TRBJ2-1, with TRBD1 matching 9 bases. Germline V gene data show CDR1 as MGHRA and CDR2 as YSYEKL. V gave up 5 bases and J gave up 2 bases; unmatched junction bases: 4. This CDR3 region has 15 residues. The CDR3 loop reads CASSWTGETYNEQFF. The DNA for the CDR3 is TGCGCCAGCAGCTGGACAGGGGAGACCTACAATGAGCAGTTCTTC.

The genes are TRBV19 and TRBJ1-5, with D unresolved. Trimming removed 1 base from V and 7 bases from J, with 11 bases in between. The CDR3 covers 14 residues. The germline V gene has CDR1 LNHDA and CDR2 SQIVND (reference sequence). The CDR3 protein is CASSIGTTGQPQHF. CDR3 nucleotides: TGTGCCAGTAGTATAGGCACAACTGGGCAGCCCCAGCATTTT.

The chain uses TRBV9 and TRBJ2-2; D possibly corresponds to TRBD2 (6 bases). Germline V gene lookup returns CDR1 SGDLS and CDR2 YYNGEE. There are 14 residues in the CDR3. Trimming cost V 4 bases and J 3 bases, with 10 bases left between them. The CDR3 nucleotides are TGTGCCAGCAGCTTCTCGGGGGACACCGGGGAGCTGTTTTTT. Its protein product is CASSFSGDTGELFF.

This sequence joins TRBV19 and TRBJ2-2; TRBD2 matches 9 bases. V lost 7 bases, J lost 6 bases, and 12 bases stayed unmatched. This CDR3 spans 16 amino acids. Germline CDR1 is LNHDA and CDR2 is SQIVND (reference sequence). The CDR3 bases are TGTGCCAGTATGCGAAGGCGGGAGGGCCATCCCGGGGAGCTGTTTTTT. Protein sequence: CASMRRREGHPGELFF.

The chain couples TRBV7-2 to TRBJ2-7; a possible D gene is TRBD2 (5 bases). The V end lost 1 base, the J end lost 5 bases, and 9 bases lay between the germline ends. This CDR3 has 13 amino acids. Germline CDR1 and CDR2: SGHTA and FQGNSA. The CDR3 reads CASSLELAHEQYF. The CDR3 coding sequence is TGTGCCAGCAGCTTAGAGCTAGCCCACGAGCAGTACTTC.

CDR3 bases: TGTGCCAGCAGCGCCAGGGGGCACCAAGAGACCCAGTACTTC. Encoded protein: CASSARGHQETQYF. J is TRBJ2-5 and V is TRBV7-2, with TRBD1 matching 8 bases. After removal of 5 bases from V and 0 bases from J, the junction contained 2 bases not matched to a gene. The CDR3 length is 14 residues. Germline CDR1 is SGHTA and CDR2 is FQGNSA.

The rearrangement links TRBV7-2 to TRBJ2-6; no clear D gene. This CDR3 spans 15 amino acids. Trimming cost V 0 bases and J 4 bases, with 7 bases left between them. Per the germline V gene, CDR1 is SGHTA and CDR2 is FQGNSA. The CDR3 DNA sequence: TGTGCCAGCAGCTTAGCCGGGCCGGGGGCCAACGTCCTGACTTTC. Protein product: CASSLAGPGANVLTF.

This clone was recorded only once. This sequence joins TRBV5-4 and TRBJ2-7; D is perhaps TRBD1 or TRBD2 (5 bases each). Germline V lookup: CDR1 SGHNT, CDR2 YYREEE (reference sequence). V gave up 4 bases and J gave up 7 bases, with 15 bases separating them. This CDR3 comprises 13 residues. CDR3 amino acids: CASSGDGVGEQYF. DNA of the CDR3: TGTGCCAGCAGCGGGGACGGAGTGGGAGAGCAGTACTTC.

This clone was recorded only once. This rearrangement joins TRBV7-9 to TRBJ1-2, with D tentatively TRBD1 (5 bases). Trimming stripped 1 base from V and 7 bases from J, with 16 bases between. In germline, CDR1 is SEHNR, CDR2 FQNEAQ (reference sequence). The CDR3 is made up of 15 amino acids. The CDR3: CASSLVYPPQGGYTF. The CDR3 nucleotides are TGTGCCAGCAGCTTAGTTTATCCGCCCCAGGGTGGCTACACCTTC.

The gene calls are TRBV28 and TRBJ2-7; TRBD1 agrees at 10 bases. This CDR3 region has 12 residues. The ends lost 8 bases at V and 2 bases at J; junction bases unmatched: 0. Germline V lookup: CDR1 MDHEN, CDR2 SYDVKM. In nucleotides, the CDR3 is TGTGCCAGCGGGACAGGGGCCTACGAGCAGTACTTC. This sequence encodes CASGTGAYEQYF.